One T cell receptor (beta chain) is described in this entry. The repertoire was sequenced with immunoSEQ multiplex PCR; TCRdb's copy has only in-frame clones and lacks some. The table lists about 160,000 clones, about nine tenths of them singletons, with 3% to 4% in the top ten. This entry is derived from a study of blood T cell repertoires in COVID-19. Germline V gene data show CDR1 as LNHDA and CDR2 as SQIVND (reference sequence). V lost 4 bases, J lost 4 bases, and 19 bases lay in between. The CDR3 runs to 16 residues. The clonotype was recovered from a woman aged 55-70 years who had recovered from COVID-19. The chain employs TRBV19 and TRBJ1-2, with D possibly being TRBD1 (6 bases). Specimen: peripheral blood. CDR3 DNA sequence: TGTGCCAGTAGTACGGAAACAGGGAGGGGATTCTATGGCTACACCTTC. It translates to CASSTETGRGFYGYTF.